This T cell receptor beta chain is from a study of Graves' ophthalmopathy and Graves' hyperthyroidism. Study as a whole: No treatment had been given when peripheral blood was collected at initial diagnosis. Study outcomes and limitations: Sensitivity reached 60% to 71% and specificity under 85% when the model predicted ophthalmopathy progression. Ophthalmopathy could be told apart from stable hyperthyroidism by a 13-signature model (about 90% sensitivity, around 80% specificity).

TCR beta CDR3 regions were amplified from RNA transcripts. A first-round RT-PCR used HTBI primers, followed by a second-round multiplex PCR. From the multiplex PCR reads, TCRdb called clonotypes with MiXCR, one entry per CDR3 protein. The sample carries about 240,000 distinct CDR3 sequences, around 42% recorded once. Additional autoimmune diseases, uncontrolled infections, pregnancy or lactation disqualified patients. A remark on this clonotype: Antigen specificity is unknown.

This CDR3 region has 17 residues. Germline CDR1 reads DFQATT; CDR2 reads SNEGSKA (reference sequence). J was trimmed by 5 bases and V by 5 bases; bases with no gene match: 16. J is TRBJ2-5 and V is TRBV20-1; 11 nucleotides match TRBD2. The source of this sequence is an adult man with Graves' ophthalmopathy. Material: peripheral blood. The CDR3 region has the DNA TGCAGTGCTTCCGGGACTAGCGGACCACTAGAGCAGGAGACCCAGTACTTC. Amino acid sequence: CSASGTSGPLEQETQYF.